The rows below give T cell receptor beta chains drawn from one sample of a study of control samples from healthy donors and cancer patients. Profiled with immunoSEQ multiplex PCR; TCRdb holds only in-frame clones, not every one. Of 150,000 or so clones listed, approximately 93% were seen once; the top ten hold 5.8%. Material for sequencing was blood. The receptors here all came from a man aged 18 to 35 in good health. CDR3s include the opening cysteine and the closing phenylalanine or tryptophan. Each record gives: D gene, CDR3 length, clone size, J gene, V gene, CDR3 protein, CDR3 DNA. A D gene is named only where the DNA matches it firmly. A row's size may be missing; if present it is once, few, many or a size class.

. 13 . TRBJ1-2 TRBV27 CASSLFGEGGYTF TGTGCCAGCAGTTTATTCGGGGAAGGAGGCTACACCTTC
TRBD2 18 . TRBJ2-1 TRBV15 CATSPSPGTSGRPNEQFF TGTGCCACCAGCCCCAGTCCCGGGACTAGCGGGAGACCCAATGAGCAGTTCTTC
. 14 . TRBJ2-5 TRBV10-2 CASSVGSGFETQYF TGCGCCAGCAGTGTAGGTTCTGGTTTCGAGACCCAGTACTTC
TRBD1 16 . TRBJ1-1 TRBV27 CASSPRDRPGSTEAFF TGTGCCAGCAGTCCGCGGGACAGGCCCGGGAGCACTGAAGCTTTCTTT
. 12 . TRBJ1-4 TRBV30 CAWSVTGKKLFF TGTGCCTGGAGTGTAACCGGGAAAAAACTGTTTTTT
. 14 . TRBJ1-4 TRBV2 CASRLSRRVEKLFF TGTGCCAGCAGACTAAGCCGTCGGGTTGAAAAACTGTTTTTT
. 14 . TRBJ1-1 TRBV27 CASRPRPRVTEAFF TGTGCCAGCAGACCTCGACCCAGGGTCACTGAAGCTTTCTTT
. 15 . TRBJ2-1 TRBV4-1 CASSQDWTVYNEQFF TGCGCCAGCAGCCAAGATTGGACAGTGTACAATGAGCAGTTCTTC
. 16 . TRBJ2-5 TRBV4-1 CASSQDPQRYQETQYF TGCGCCAGCAGCCAAGACCCTCAGAGATACCAAGAGACCCAGTACTTC
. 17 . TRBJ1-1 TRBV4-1 CASSQGLAGALNTEAFF TGCGCCAGCAGCCAAGGGCTTGCAGGGGCCCTGAACACTGAAGCTTTCTTT
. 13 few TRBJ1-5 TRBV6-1 CASSEGSNQPQHF TGTGCCAGCAGTGAGGGGAGCAATCAGCCCCAGCATTTT
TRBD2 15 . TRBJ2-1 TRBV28 CASSLRGSLNNEQFF TGTGCCAGCAGTTTACGCGGGAGTTTGAACAATGAGCAGTTCTTC
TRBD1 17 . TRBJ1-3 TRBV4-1 CASSQGWTGGPGNTIYF TGCGCCAGCAGCCAAGGGTGGACAGGGGGACCTGGAAACACCATATATTTT
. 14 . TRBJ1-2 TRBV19 CASFSTDRPYGYTF TGTGCCAGTTTTTCCACTGACAGGCCTTATGGCTACACCTTC
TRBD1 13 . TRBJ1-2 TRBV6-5 CASSPDRDYGYTF TGTGCCAGCAGCCCAGACAGGGACTATGGCTACACCTTC
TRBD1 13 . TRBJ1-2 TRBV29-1 CSVEETGGYGYTF TGCAGCGTTGAAGAGACAGGGGGTTATGGCTACACCTTC
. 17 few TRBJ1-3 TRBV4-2 CASSQDVAGFDGNTIYF TGTGCCAGCAGCCAAGATGTTGCAGGGTTTGATGGAAACACCATATATTTT
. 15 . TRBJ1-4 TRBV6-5 CASSYAGSSNEKLFF TGTGCCAGCAGTTACGCTGGGAGTTCCAATGAAAAACTGTTTTTT
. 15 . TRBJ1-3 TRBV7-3 CASSFGTGAGNTIYF TGTGCCAGCAGCTTTGGGACGGGAGCTGGAAACACCATATATTTT
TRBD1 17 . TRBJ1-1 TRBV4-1 CASSQALRQGARTEAFF TGCGCCAGCAGCCAAGCTCTAAGACAGGGGGCAAGGACTGAAGCTTTCTTT